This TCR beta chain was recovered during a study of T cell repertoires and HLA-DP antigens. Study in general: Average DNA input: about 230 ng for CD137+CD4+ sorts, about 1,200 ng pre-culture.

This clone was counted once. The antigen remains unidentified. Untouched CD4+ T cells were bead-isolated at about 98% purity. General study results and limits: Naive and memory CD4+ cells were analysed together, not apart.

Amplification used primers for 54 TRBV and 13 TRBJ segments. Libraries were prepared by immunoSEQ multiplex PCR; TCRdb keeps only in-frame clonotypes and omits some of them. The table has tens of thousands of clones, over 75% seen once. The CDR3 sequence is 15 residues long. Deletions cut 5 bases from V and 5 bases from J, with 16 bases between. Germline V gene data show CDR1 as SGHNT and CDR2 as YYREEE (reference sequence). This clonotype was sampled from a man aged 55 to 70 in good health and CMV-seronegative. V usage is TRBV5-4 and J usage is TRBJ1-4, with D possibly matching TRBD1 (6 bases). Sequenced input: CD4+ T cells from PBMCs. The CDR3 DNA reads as TGTGCCAGCAGTTATCGGACAGACGGAAATGAAAAACTGTTTTTT. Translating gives CASSYRTDGNEKLFF.